A selection of T cell receptor beta chains follows, all from one sample in a study of T cells in Graves' hyperthyroidism and ophthalmopathy. TCRdb passed the multiplex PCR reads through MiXCR, listing each CDR3 protein once. The top ten hold around 15% of the sample, which has 360,000 or so distinct CDR3 sequences, roughly 20% seen once. The sequencing sample was made of blood. The receptors derive from a woman between 40 and 50 years old with Graves' ophthalmopathy. CDR3s leave out the opening cysteine and the closing phenylalanine or tryptophan.

V	J	CDR3
TRBV15	TRBJ2-2	ATGQAGRASGELF
TRBV18	TRBJ1-4	ASSPREGSSEKLF
TRBV18	TRBJ1-1	ASSGQGDTEAF
TRBV27	TRBJ1-1	ATRPSGGRNTEAF
TRBV15	TRBJ1-3	ATSGSAARNTIY
TRBV27	TRBJ2-7	ASSLHGGGSPYEQY
TRBV6-1	TRBJ1-1	ASTLGGGTNTEAF
TRBV20-1	TRBJ1-2	SARDRQSNYGYT
TRBV25-1	TRBJ2-5	ASRGGGKQETQY
TRBV30	TRBJ1-2	ASQGSYGYT
TRBV6-5	TRBJ2-7	APKTGHEYEQY
TRBV19	TRBJ2-7	ASSPGSGRSYEQY
TRBV28	TRBJ2-7	ASSLRDYRSTYEQY
TRBV6-1	TRBJ2-5	ASSPQVYPGRETQY
TRBV12-3/TRBV12-4	TRBJ1-2	ASSGQSFYGYT
TRBV2	TRBJ1-2	ASSKDKVDGGYT
TRBV12-3/TRBV12-4	TRBJ2-5	ASSLGPRQTQY
TRBV12-3/TRBV12-4	TRBJ2-7	ASRKQHGEQY
TRBV7-9	TRBJ2-7	ASSFSEAEQY
TRBV6-5	TRBJ1-5	ASLWGGGQPQH
TRBV6-9	TRBJ2-5	ASSWTPETQY
TRBV9	TRBJ2-5	ASSAVGGGTSVTQY
TRBV19	TRBJ2-2	ASSIGGQISTGELF
TRBV7-9	TRBJ1-1	ASSQQTGENTEAF
TRBV6-1	TRBJ1-2	ASSEDGGRRGYT
TRBV6-1	TRBJ1-2	ASSVARTNYGYT
TRBV28	TRBJ2-7	ASSLRLGSYEQY
TRBV19	TRBJ1-5	ASALGTASNQPQH
TRBV18	TRBJ2-5	ASSPQVPQETQY
TRBV27	TRBJ2-7	ASSFKTGIGAYEQY
TRBV28	TRBJ2-5	ASSLPGTQY
TRBV30	TRBJ1-1	AWSVRESEAF
TRBV6-2/TRBV6-3	TRBJ1-1	ASTHGWDTWNTEAF
TRBV6-1	TRBJ1-1	ASSRQDESTGTEAF
TRBV11-2	TRBJ2-7	ASSPLVSDEQY
TRBV18	TRBJ2-5	ASSRTSGQETQY
TRBV27	TRBJ1-5	ASSARGGIFNSNQPQH
TRBV12-3/TRBV12-4	-	ASKPVQGPSEQF
TRBV28	TRBJ1-5	ASSLSSQGYQPQH
TRBV7-9	TRBJ1-1	ASTRGAGADTEAF
TRBV4-1	TRBJ2-6	ASSRRTGSGANVLT
TRBV18	TRBJ2-1	ASSPPPSNRDYNEQF
TRBV19	TRBJ1-1	ASSRSGLLEAF
TRBV2	TRBJ1-1	ASSEAGQGLNTEAF
TRBV12-3/TRBV12-4	TRBJ1-2	ASSASGRSGYGYT
TRBV28	TRBJ2-7	ASSQGPAGTYEQY
TRBV30	TRBJ1-1	AWSPWGSTEAF
TRBV6-5	TRBJ1-5	ASSYRETSNQPQH
TRBV30	TRBJ2-7	ACEGVAYEQY
TRBV6-1	TRBJ1-1	GPTNTEAF
TRBV29-1	TRBJ1-1	SVEGKTNTEAF
TRBV5-1	TRBJ1-1	ASGYDRTDTEAF
TRBV27	TRBJ2-7	ASSPSAAGGSEQY